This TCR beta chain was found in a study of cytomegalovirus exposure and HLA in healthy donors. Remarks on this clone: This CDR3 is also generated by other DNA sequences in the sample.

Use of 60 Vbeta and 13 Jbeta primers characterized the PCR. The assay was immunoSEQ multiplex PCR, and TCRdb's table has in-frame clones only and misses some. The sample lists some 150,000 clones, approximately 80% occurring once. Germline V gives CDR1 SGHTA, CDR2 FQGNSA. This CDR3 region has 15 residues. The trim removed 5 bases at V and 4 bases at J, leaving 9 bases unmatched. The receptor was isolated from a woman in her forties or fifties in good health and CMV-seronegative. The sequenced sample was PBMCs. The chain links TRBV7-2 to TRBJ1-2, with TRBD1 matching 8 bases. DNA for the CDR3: TGTGCCAGCAGCCCAGGACAGGGAGGTAGCTATGGCTACACCTTC. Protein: CASSPGQGGSYGYTF. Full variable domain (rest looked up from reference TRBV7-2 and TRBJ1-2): GAGVSQSPSNKVTEKGKDVELRCDPISGHTALYWYRQSLGQGLEFLIYFQGNSAPDKSGLPSDRFSAERTGGSVSTLTIQRTQQEDSAVYLCASSPGQGGSYGYTFGSGTRLTVV.